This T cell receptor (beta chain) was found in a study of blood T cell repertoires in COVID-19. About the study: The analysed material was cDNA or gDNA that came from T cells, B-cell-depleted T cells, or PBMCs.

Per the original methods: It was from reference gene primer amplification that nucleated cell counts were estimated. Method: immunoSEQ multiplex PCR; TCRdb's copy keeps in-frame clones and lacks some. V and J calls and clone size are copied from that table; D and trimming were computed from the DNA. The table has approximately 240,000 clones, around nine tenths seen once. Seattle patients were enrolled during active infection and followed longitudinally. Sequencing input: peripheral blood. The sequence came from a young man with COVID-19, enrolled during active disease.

Written as DNA, the CDR3 is TGCGCCAGCAGGGGCCCCCTCGGACTAGCGGGGGGGTCGAGCTCCTACAATGAGCAGTTCTTC. Encoded protein: CASRGPLGLAGGSSSYNEQFF. The rearrangement joins TRBV10-2 to TRBJ2-1; TRBD2 matches at 15 bases. The germline V gene has CDR1 WSHSY and CDR2 SAAADI. V lost 6 bases to trimming and J lost 0 bases; unmatched junction nucleotides: 15. The CDR3 covers 21 residues.